A selection of T cell receptor beta chains follows, all from one sample in a study of Ad26.COV2.S vaccination and SARS-CoV-2 variants. The table came from immunoSEQ multiplex PCR; TCRdb's copy has only in-frame clones and leaves some out. The sample gives hundreds of thousands of clones, around 90% of which show up once; approximately 1.5% is in the top ten. The material sequenced was peripheral blood, taken in a trial of Ad26.COV2.S vaccine versus placebo. Source of these receptors: a person between 18 and 65 years old who received the Ad26.COV2.S COVID-19 vaccine or a placebo. The CDR3 runs from the conserved cysteine through the conserved F or W. The D gene is left open where the match is weak. Clone size is given for some rows only: seen once, a few or many times, or a class if the clone is expanded.

DNA	CDR3	size	D	V	J
TGTGCCAGCAGCCAGGATAGGACTAGCGGGGAATACACCGGGGAGCTGTTTTTT	CASSQDRTSGEYTGELFF	-	TRBD2	TRBV4-2	TRBJ2-2
TGTGCCAGCACCACAGGGTCCCCCTCCGAGCAGTACTTC	CASTTGSPSEQYF	once	-	TRBV28	TRBJ2-7
TGTGCCAGCAGCCCCCGTCCAAGGGTTCAGCAGTACTTC	CASSPRPRVQQYF	once	-	TRBV3-1/TRBV3-2	TRBJ2-7
TGTGCCACCCAAACGGTGGGGGACTATGGCTACACCTTC	CATQTVGDYGYTF	-	-	TRBV6-5	TRBJ1-2
TGCGCCAGCAGCCAGGGGGCGCTTCCCGGGGAGCTGTTTTTT	CASSQGALPGELFF	-	-	TRBV4-3	TRBJ2-2
TGTGCCAGCAGTCTAAGGGGAACTAATGAAAAACTGTTTTTT	CASSLRGTNEKLFF	-	-	TRBV27	TRBJ1-4
TGTGCCAGCAGCACCCCACTTCTAGGGGTCGACTCCTACAATGAGCAGTTCTTC	CASSTPLLGVDSYNEQFF	-	-	TRBV27	TRBJ2-1
TGTGCCACCAGTGTCCCTGCGGGACGTCCGATTTGGGTTGAAAAACTGTTTTTT	CATSVPAGRPIWVEKLFF	-	-	TRBV24-1	TRBJ1-4
TGTGCCAGCAGCCAGACGGACAGGGCGGACACCGGGGAGCTGTTTTTT	CASSQTDRADTGELFF	-	TRBD1	TRBV4-2	TRBJ2-2
TGCGCCAGCAGAACCGGGACCGGCGATAACTATGGCTACACCTTC	CASRTGTGDNYGYTF	once	-	TRBV5-1	TRBJ1-2
TGTGCCAGCAGTTATCCGACTAGCGGGGGCCCCGGGTCTCTTACCGGGGAGCTGTTTTTT	CASSYPTSGGPGSLTGELFF	-	TRBD2	TRBV6-2/TRBV6-3	TRBJ2-2
TGTGCCAGCAGCTTTGCGTGGCAATACACAGATACGCAGTATTTT	CASSFAWQYTDTQYF	-	-	TRBV11-2	TRBJ2-3
TGTGCCAGCAGCTCAGGTGGGGGGAGCTCCTACGAGCAGTACTTC	CASSSGGGSSYEQYF	-	-	TRBV7-2	TRBJ2-7
TGTGCCAGCAGCCCAACCAGGAACAATGAGCAGTTCTTC	CASSPTRNNEQFF	-	-	TRBV11-3	TRBJ2-1
TGTGCCAGTAGCCGACAGGACGGAGCCACAGATACGCAGTATTTT	CASSRQDGATDTQYF	-	-	TRBV19	TRBJ2-3
TGTGCCAGCAGCTCAGTGGGGGGCTCTGAAGCTTTCTTT	CASSSVGGSEAFF	-	-	TRBV7-2	TRBJ1-1
TGTGCCTGGAGGACAAATCCCACCGGGGAGCTGTTTTTT	CAWRTNPTGELFF	-	-	TRBV30	TRBJ2-2
TGCGCCAGCAGCTTGGGTACTACAGGGGTGTTAACAGATACGCAGTATTTT	CASSLGTTGVLTDTQYF	-	TRBD1	TRBV5-1	TRBJ2-3
TGTGCCAGCAGTTTATCCGGGGACACCAACTATGGCTACACCTTC	CASSLSGDTNYGYTF	-	-	TRBV27	TRBJ1-2
TGTGCCGTCGGGACAGGGGGATTACAAGAGACCCAGTACTTC	CAVGTGGLQETQYF	-	TRBD1	TRBV10-3	TRBJ2-5
TGTGCCAGCAGTGAGGGTGTGAACACTGAAGCTTTCTTT	CASSEGVNTEAFF	-	-	TRBV2	TRBJ1-1
TGTGCCAGCAGCTTATCTTCACAGGAGACCCAGTACTTC	CASSLSSQETQYF	-	-	TRBV7-2	TRBJ2-5
TGTGCCAGCAGAAGGGGACCGGGGACTGAAGCTTTCTTT	CASRRGPGTEAFF	-	-	TRBV6-5	TRBJ1-1
TGTGCCAGTAGAGTTGATCGACGGAGGGGGGGCTACACCTTC	CASRVDRRRGGYTF	-	-	TRBV19	TRBJ1-2
TGCGCCAGCAGCTTGAGGCAGGGAGGAAACTACGAGCAGTACTTC	CASSLRQGGNYEQYF	-	-	TRBV5-1	TRBJ2-7
TGTGCCAGTAGTACGGACCTGGAGTACGAGCAGTACTTC	CASSTDLEYEQYF	-	-	TRBV19	TRBJ2-7
TGTGCCAGCAGCTTAGGGCGGGAGGTTGCCGGGGAGCTGTTTTTT	CASSLGREVAGELFF	once	TRBD2	TRBV7-2	TRBJ2-2
TGTGCCAGCACCCTGAACAGGAATCAGCCCCAGCATTTT	CASTLNRNQPQHF	-	-	TRBV6-5	TRBJ1-5
TGTGCCACCGGGGGCTCCTACGAGCAGTACTTC	CATGGSYEQYF	-	-	TRBV19	TRBJ2-7
TGCAGTGCCAGGTCCACCGGGGAGCTGTTTTTT	CSARSTGELFF	-	-	TRBV20-1	TRBJ2-2
TGTGCCAGCAGCCGACAGCCCGGGTCCTACGAGCAGTACTTC	CASSRQPGSYEQYF	-	-	TRBV3-1/TRBV3-2	TRBJ2-7
TGCGCCAGCAGCCTGGGACAGAACTATGGCTACACCTTC	CASSLGQNYGYTF	-	TRBD1	TRBV5-1	TRBJ1-2
TGTGCCTGGAGTGTACAATTGGGACAGGCTAACGTAGGTGGCTACACCTTC	CAWSVQLGQANVGGYTF	few	TRBD1	TRBV30	TRBJ1-2
TGTGCCAGCAGCTCGGGAAGTTTTAATTCACCCCTCCACTTT	CASSSGSFNSPLHF	-	-	TRBV6-5	TRBJ1-6
TGTGCCAGCAGTGACCGCGGACGACCAGCCCGCCACCATCAGCCCCAGCATTTT	CASSDRGRPARHHQPQHF	few	-	TRBV6-4	TRBJ1-5
TGTGCCAGCTCACCATCGGGACGGAATAATTCACCCCTCCACTTT	CASSPSGRNNSPLHF	-	-	TRBV18	TRBJ1-6
TGTGCCAGCAGCTTTTTTAGCGGGAGTGGTGAGCAGTTCTTC	CASSFFSGSGEQFF	-	TRBD2	TRBV7-9	TRBJ2-1
TGTGCCACCAGCAGAGCCTTGACAGGGCAGGAAAAACTGTTTTTT	CATSRALTGQEKLFF	-	TRBD1	TRBV15	TRBJ1-4
TGTGCCAGCAGCCGGACGGGAGAAGATTCACCCCTCCACTTT	CASSRTGEDSPLHF	-	-	TRBV11-2	TRBJ1-6
TGTGCCAGCTCCCGAGGGGTTGAAGCTTTCTTT	CASSRGVEAFF	-	-	TRBV7-2	TRBJ1-1
TGTGCCAGCAGTGAAGGGGGACAAGACTACGAGCAGTACTTC	CASSEGGQDYEQYF	-	-	TRBV6-1	TRBJ2-7
TGCGCCAGCAGCCAAGATTCGGGTTCCTACGAGCAGTACTTC	CASSQDSGSYEQYF	-	-	TRBV4-1	TRBJ2-7
TGTGCCAGCAGCCCCAGGGACGGCACTGAAGCTTTCTTT	CASSPRDGTEAFF	-	-	TRBV7-2	TRBJ1-1
TGTGCCACCAGCGAGGGGACAGGGCGCCTCTATGGCTACACCTTC	CATSEGTGRLYGYTF	once	TRBD1	TRBV15	TRBJ1-2
TGTGCCAGCAGACCAACGGGGGGAGGGCTATTCGAGCAGTACTTC	CASRPTGGGLFEQYF	-	TRBD2	TRBV11-2	TRBJ2-7
TGTGCCAGCAGCTTGGGTGTAGGGGCAGTTTGGGAAAAACTGTTTTTT	CASSLGVGAVWEKLFF	-	-	TRBV5-5	TRBJ1-4
TGTGCCACCAGCAGCCGCAGCTCTGGGGCCAACGTCCTGACTTTC	CATSSRSSGANVLTF	-	-	TRBV15	TRBJ2-6
TGCGCCAGCACTCTAGCGGGAAGTTCCTACGAGCAGTACTTC	CASTLAGSSYEQYF	-	TRBD2	TRBV10-2	TRBJ2-7
TGTGCCAGCAGCTTAGGGGACTCCTACGAGCAGTACTTC	CASSLGDSYEQYF	-	-	TRBV7-6	TRBJ2-7
TGTGCCAGCAGTTACGCAGGCCGAAGATCCTACGAGCAGTACTTC	CASSYAGRRSYEQYF	-	-	TRBV6-5	TRBJ2-7
TGTGCCACCAGCAGAGATAAGAGGACAGGGGTTTATGGCTACACCTTC	CATSRDKRTGVYGYTF	-	TRBD1	TRBV15	TRBJ1-2